These 6 T cell receptor beta chains were all obtained from the same sample, sequenced in a study of cytomegalovirus exposure and HLA in healthy donors. The protocol was immunoSEQ multiplex PCR, while the TCRdb copy is restricted to in-frame clones and leaves out a portion. There are hundreds of thousands of clones in the sample; around 78% occur only once, and 4.5% to 6% lies in the top ten. The sample consisted of PBMCs. Receptors originate from a woman under 30 in good health and CMV-seronegative.

The chain joins TRBV2 to TRBJ2-7; TRBD2 might be the D (6 bases). V lost 8 bases and J 0 bases, leaving 8 bases between the germline ends. Germline V CDR1 and CDR2: SNHLY, FYNNEI. The CDR3 runs 12 residues. In nucleotides, the CDR3 is TGTGCCAGCTGCGGGAACTCCTACGAGCAGTACTTC. It yields the protein CASCGNSYEQYF.

The rearrangement links TRBV7-8 to TRBJ2-3; possibly TRBD1 for D (6 bases). CDR3 length: 14 residues. V shed 4 bases and J shed 5 bases, with 13 bases lying between them. In germline, CDR1 is SGHVS, CDR2 FQNEAQ. The chain's CDR3 is CASSSTGQRDTQYF. The CDR3, as DNA: TGTGCCAGCAGCTCGACAGGCCAGCGAGATACGCAGTATTTT.

The chain uses TRBV11-2 and TRBJ2-7, with TRBD2 as a possible D gene (5 bases). Germline CDR1 reads SGHAT; CDR2 reads FQNNGV. Deletions cut 5 bases from V and 3 bases from J, with 17 bases between. The CDR3 length is 15 residues. CDR3 protein: CASSPVRAGGYEQYF. The DNA for the CDR3 is TGTGCCAGCAGCCCGGTTCGGGCAGGAGGCTACGAGCAGTACTTC.

The chain carries TRBV11-2 and TRBJ2-1, with TRBD2 identical over 11 bases. CDR1 and CDR2 (germline): SGHAT, FQNNGV. This CDR3 spans 16 amino acids. J was trimmed by 2 bases and V by 4 bases; bases with no gene match: 4. The CDR3 DNA reads TGTGCCAGCAGCTCCGTAGCGGGAGGGACCTACAATGAGCAGTTCTTC. Its translation: CASSSVAGGTYNEQFF.

The rearrangement uses TRBV5-1 and TRBJ2-5; D perhaps matches TRBD1 (6 bases). V was clipped by 5 bases and J by 0 bases, with 11 bases between them. The CDR3 loop spans 14 amino acids. In germline, CDR1 is SGHRS, CDR2 YFSETQ. As DNA, the CDR3 is TGCGCCAGCAGTGTTGGACAGTACCAAGAGACCCAGTACTTC. It specifies CASSVGQYQETQYF.

This clone was seen once. V is TRBV7-6 and J is TRBJ1-3; 7 bases align to TRBD1. Germline V CDR1 and CDR2: SGHVS, FNYEAQ. The CDR3 extends over 16 amino acids. Unmatched junction bases numbered 9, after V lost 7 bases and J lost 0 bases. CDR3 residues: CASTPTGADSGNTIYF. In nucleotides, the CDR3 is TGTGCCAGCACCCCCACAGGGGCGGACTCTGGAAACACCATATATTTT.